A single sample gave rise to the 21 T cell receptor beta chains below, sequenced in a study of cytomegalovirus exposure and HLA in healthy donors. PCR used 60 Vbeta primers and 13 Jbeta primers. TCRdb keeps only in-frame clones here, not all; method: immunoSEQ multiplex PCR. The sample has under 150,000 clones; roughly 73% are singletons. Sequencing input: PBMCs. These receptors all come from a human donor in good health.

The chain recombines TRBV10-3 with TRBJ2-1; TRBD2 matches at 10 bases. CDR3 length: 15 residues. V shed 6 bases, J shed 3 bases, and the junction held 5 bases outside the gene matches. CDR1 ENHRY and CDR2 SYGVKD come from the germline V gene. CDR3 region: CAISQLAGGYNEQFF. DNA of the CDR3: TGTGCCATCAGCCAATTAGCGGGGGGCTACAATGAGCAGTTCTTC.

The genes are TRBV5-4 and TRBJ1-1; TRBD1 aligns across 9 bases. From germline, CDR1 is SGHNT and CDR2 YYREEE (reference sequence). The CDR3 is 15 residues long. J lost 0 bases, V lost 3 bases, and 3 bases had no gene match. The CDR3 bases are TGTGCCAGCAGCTGGAGGGACAGGGTGAACACTGAAGCTTTCTTT. Translation gives CASSWRDRVNTEAFF.

J is TRBJ1-4 and V is TRBV5-1; D not certain. V dropped 0 bases and J dropped 6 bases, with 12 bases sitting between them. The CDR3 is 15 residues long. Germline V gives CDR1 SGHRS, CDR2 YFSETQ. The chain's CDR3 is CASSLDYPTYEKLFF. CDR3 in DNA: TGCGCCAGCAGCTTGGACTACCCGACGTATGAAAAACTGTTTTTT. The variable domain in full, completed from reference TRBV5-1 and TRBJ1-4, reads KAGVTQTPRYLIKTRGQQVTLSCSPISGHRSVSWYQQTPGQGLQFLFEYFSETQRNKGNFPGRFSGRQFSNSRSEMNVSTLELGDSALYLCASSLDYPTYEKLFFGSGTQLSVL.

This clone showed up just a few times. The J gene is TRBJ2-7, the V gene TRBV11-2, with 10 bases fitting TRBD1. From germline, CDR1 is SGHAT and CDR2 FQNNGV. This CDR3 is 18 amino acids long. The ends lost 5 bases at V and 6 bases at J; junction bases unmatched: 19. The CDR3 DNA sequence: TGTGCCAGCAGCCCCCGGGACAGGGGTTTCCGTTTTGCTGGCGAGCAGTACTTC. Translating gives CASSPRDRGFRFAGEQYF.

The CDR3 sequence: CASSLRLAGGLGSYEQYF. For the CDR3, the DNA is TGTGCCAGCAGCTTGCGACTAGCGGGAGGTTTGGGGTCCTACGAGCAGTACTTC. The chain carries TRBV7-8 and TRBJ2-7; 13 bases agree with TRBD2. Germline values: CDR1 SGHVS, CDR2 FQNEAQ. CDR3 length: 18 residues. V lost 3 bases to trimming and J lost 1 base; unmatched junction nucleotides: 9. Looking up the rest from reference TRBV7-8 and TRBJ2-7 gives the full variable domain: GAGVSQSPRYKVAKRGQDVALRCDPISGHVSLFWYQQALGQGPEFLTYFQNEAQLDKSGLPSDRFFAERPEGSVSTLKIQRTQQEDSAVYLCASSLRLAGGLGSYEQYFGPGTRLTVT.

This clone was seen a few times. The V call is TRBV11-2, the J call TRBJ2-5, with no clear D. This CDR3 has 14 residues. V lost 2 bases, J lost 4 bases, and 11 bases lay in between. Germline V CDR1 and CDR2: SGHAT, FQNNGV. Here the CDR3 DNA reads TGTGCCAGCAGCTTATTCCTGCGCCTAGAGACCCAGTACTTC. Residues: CASSLFLRLETQYF.

V and J are TRBV7-2 and TRBJ1-2; tentative D call: TRBD1 (6 bases). The CDR3 is 14 residues long. The V and J ends lost 4 bases and 8 bases respectively, with 17 bases between them. Germline CDR1 reads SGHTA; CDR2 reads FQGNSA. The CDR3 here is CASSYTGSDLGYTF. The DNA for the CDR3 is TGTGCCAGCAGCTATACAGGGTCCGACTTGGGCTACACCTTC.

The gene calls are TRBV20-1 and TRBJ2-3, with no clear D. The CDR3 contains 11 residues. Looked up from germline, CDR1 is DFQATT and CDR2 is SNEGSKA (reference sequence). Trimming removed 4 bases at V and 1 base at J, with 3 bases between. CDR3 region: CSATGTDTQYF. In nucleotides, the CDR3 is TGCAGTGCTACCGGCACAGATACGCAGTATTTT.

The chain is built from TRBV1 and TRBJ2-7; whether TRBD2, the table's D call, matches the DNA was not checked. TRBV1 is a pseudogene. This CDR3 is 17 amino acids long. CDR3 in DNA: TGCACCAGCAGCCAAGTTCCTAGCGGAGAGGTCCCCCTCGAGCAGTACTTC. This codes for CTSSQVPSGEVPLEQYF.

The rearrangement joins TRBV19 to TRBJ2-7, with 10 bases fitting TRBD1. The CDR3 runs 14 residues. Germline assignment: CDR1 LNHDA and CDR2 SQIVND (reference sequence). With V trimmed by 4 bases and J by 5 bases, 5 bases remained unmatched. The CDR3 spells CASSTGQGINEQYF. Here the CDR3 DNA reads TGTGCCAGTAGTACGGGACAGGGGATAAACGAGCAGTACTTC. The full variable domain, in which reference TRBV19 and TRBJ2-7 provide the parts outside the CDR3, is DGGITQSPKYLFRKEGQNVTLSCEQNLNHDAMYWYRQDPGQGLRLIYYSQIVNDFQKGDIAEGYSVSREKKESFPLTVTSAQKNPTAFYLCASSTGQGINEQYFGPGTRLTVT.

The V call is TRBV23-1, the J call TRBJ2-4; 9 nucleotides line up with TRBD2. TRBV23-1 is assigned to the ORF class and has an uncertain function. V lost 8 bases to trimming and J lost 1 base; unmatched junction nucleotides: 3. The CDR3 runs to 14 residues. The CDR3: CASPSGTAKNIQYF. In DNA form, the CDR3 reads TGCGCCAGCCCTAGCGGGACTGCCAAAAACATTCAGTACTTC.

The V gene is TRBV7-2, the J gene TRBJ2-5; 8 bases are shared with TRBD2. The CDR3 is made up of 16 amino acids. Germline CDR1 reads SGHTA; CDR2 reads FQGNSA. V shed 2 bases, J shed 7 bases, and the junction held 12 bases outside the gene matches. The CDR3 nucleotides are TGTGCCAGCAGCTTAACGGGCGGGGGGCTTCCAAGGACCCAGTACTTC. Protein sequence: CASSLTGGGLPRTQYF.

This clone was counted a few times. Other DNA sequences in this sample translate to the same CDR3. The chain uses TRBV27 and TRBJ2-3; 10 bases fit TRBD2. The CDR3 consists of 14 residues. The V segment lost 3 bases and the J segment 3 bases; nucleotides outside the gene matches: 0. Germline lookup yields CDR1 MNHEY and CDR2 SMNVEV (reference sequence). The chain's CDR3 is CASSLGLATDTQYF. CDR3 nucleotide sequence: TGTGCCAGCAGTTTGGGACTAGCGACAGATACGCAGTATTTT.

The chain couples TRBV2 to TRBJ1-3, with unresolved D. CDR1 and CDR2 from the germline V gene are SNHLY and FYNNEI. This CDR3 has 14 amino acids. The V end was cut by 4 bases, the J end by 3 bases, with 10 bases between. The CDR3 loop is CASSAGRSGNTIYF. The CDR3 DNA follows: TGTGCCAGCAGTGCCGGGAGGAGTGGAAACACCATATATTTT. Looking up the rest from reference TRBV2 and TRBJ1-3 gives the full variable domain: EPEVTQTPSHQVTQMGQEVILRCVPISNHLYFYWYRQILGQKVEFLVSFYNNEISEKSEIFDDQFSVERPDGSNFTLKIRSTKLEDSAMYFCASSAGRSGNTIYFGEGSWLTVV.

J is TRBJ1-5 and V is TRBV2; TRBD1 aligns across 8 bases. Germline CDR1 is SNHLY and CDR2 is FYNNEI. CDR3 length: 14 amino acids. V trimming: 6 bases; J trimming: 5 bases; junction bases outside the gene matches: 6. CDR3 region: CASSATGEDQPQHF. CDR3 sequence (DNA): TGTGCCAGCAGCGCGACAGGGGAGGATCAGCCCCAGCATTTT.

The chain links TRBV11-2 to TRBJ1-2, with 9 positions matching TRBD1. Germline V gene sequence: CDR1 SGHAT, CDR2 FQNNGV. This CDR3 is 16 amino acids long. V trimming: 8 bases; J trimming: 1 base; junction bases outside the gene matches: 11. CDR3 amino acids: CASAPVVGQGNYGYTF. The CDR3 DNA reads as TGTGCCAGCGCCCCAGTAGTGGGACAGGGTAACTATGGCTACACCTTC. Using reference TRBV11-2 and TRBJ1-2 for the parts outside the CDR3, the full variable domain is EAGVAQSPRYKIIEKRQSVAFWCNPISGHATLYWYQQILGQGPKLLIQFQNNGVVDDSQLPKDRFSAERLKGVDSTLKIQPAKLEDSAVYLCASAPVVGQGNYGYTFGSGTRLTVV.

The CDR3 loop is CASSLRDREPGELFF. The CDR3 DNA follows: TGTGCCAGCAGCTTGAGGGACAGGGAGCCCGGGGAGCTGTTTTTT. The chain employs TRBV5-6 and TRBJ2-2; TRBD1 agrees at 9 bases. The ends lost 1 base at V and 6 bases at J; junction bases unmatched: 4. CDR1 and CDR2 from the germline V gene are SGHDT and YYEEEE. This CDR3 spans 15 amino acids.

The V call is TRBV4-2, the J call TRBJ2-7; maybe TRBD2 (5 bases). This CDR3 comprises 15 residues. The germline gives CDR1 LGHNA, CDR2 YNFKEQ. Deletions cut 2 bases from V and 1 base from J, with 12 bases between. DNA for the CDR3: TGTGCCAGCAGCCAAACGAGGGAGTTATCCTACGAGCAGTACTTC. It encodes CASSQTRELSYEQYF.

This chain connects TRBV11-2 to TRBJ2-5; 9 bases match TRBD2. V was clipped by 1 base and J by 5 bases; unmatched bases: 5. The CDR3 totals 15 residues. Per germline, CDR1 SGHAT and CDR2 FQNNGV. CDR3 DNA: TGTGCCAGCAGCTTAGGCGGGAGGGGGTTTGAGACCCAGTACTTC. Translated: CASSLGGRGFETQYF.

The chain links TRBV7-9 to TRBJ2-5; tentative D call: TRBD2 (6 bases). Germline-derived CDR1 and CDR2 are SEHNR and FQNEAQ (reference sequence). The CDR3 has 14 residues. V was pared by 4 bases and J by 4 bases, with 13 bases between. CDR3 DNA: TGTGCCAGCAGCTCCCTCGGGGGTCCAGAGACCCAGTACTTC. Translated: CASSSLGGPETQYF.

The rearrangement joins TRBV7-9 to TRBJ2-1, with 9 bases matching TRBD2. Germline CDR1 SEHNR, CDR2 FQNEAQ (reference sequence). This CDR3 has 15 residues. V shed 4 bases, J shed 5 bases, and the junction held 6 bases outside the gene matches. The CDR3 loop reads CASSSGRGGNNEQFF. DNA of the CDR3: TGTGCCAGCAGCTCAGGGCGGGGGGGTAACAATGAGCAGTTCTTC.